The following is a T cell receptor beta chain sequence with its context. The antigen is unknown. In making TCR beta libraries, quantitative 5'-RACE with molecular barcodes was used. Using its own MiXCR run on the 5' RACE reads, TCRdb lists one record per CDR3 protein. Of approximately 220,000 distinct CDR3 sequences in the sample, more than 25% were seen once. This sample stems from a study of CD8 T cells in ankylosing spondylitis. Findings and caveats of the study: Disease-linked clones bore a CD8+ phenotype, appearing relatively rarely in peripheral blood. Within matched ankylosing spondylitis synovial fluid, disease-linked clones were reportedly significantly enriched. Earlier reports found some motif variants in synovial fluid and blood in reactive arthritis.

The CDR3 sequence is 19 residues long. The germline V gene has CDR1 SGHAT and CDR2 FQDESV (reference sequence). After removal of 8 bases from V and 0 bases from J, the junction contained 16 bases not matched to a gene. The clonotype originates from a male donor with ankylosing spondylitis or in good health (not recorded which). Sequenced material: blood, either unsorted or a sorted T cell fraction (not recorded which). The chain is built from TRBV11-1 and TRBJ2-1, with 10 bases that match TRBD2. CDR3 nucleotides: TGTGCCAGCGTCAGGGGCCTAGCGGGGGCGATAAGCTCCTACAATGAGCAGTTCTTC. Translation: CASVRGLAGAISSYNEQFF.